The clone carrying this TCR beta chain was counted a few times. For the second PCR, which ran for about 7 to 11 cycles, a sample-barcoded 5' primer and a J-beta primer mix were used. TCRdb itself ran the 5' RACE reads through MiXCR, one entry per CDR3 protein. The data show just under 900,000 distinct CDR3 sequences, less than 35% seen once. The CDR3 runs 14 residues. V was pared by 1 base and J by 4 bases, with 10 bases between. The data were taken from a study of blood T cells in healthy people across ages. Study as a whole: Roughly one uniquely barcoded beta molecule per two T cells was captured.

There were healthy Caucasian individuals from Russia, aged roughly 6 to 100, serving as donors. Drawn from each donor were around 10 milliliters of peripheral blood. The receptor's source is an elderly woman in good health. The specimen sequenced was blood. The rearrangement links TRBV12-3 or TRBV12-4 to TRBJ1-2; D possibly corresponds to TRBD1 (6 bases). For the CDR3, the DNA is TGTGCCAGCAGTTTAGGTTTGGGGGCCTATGGCTACACCTTC. It encodes CASSLGLGAYGYTF.